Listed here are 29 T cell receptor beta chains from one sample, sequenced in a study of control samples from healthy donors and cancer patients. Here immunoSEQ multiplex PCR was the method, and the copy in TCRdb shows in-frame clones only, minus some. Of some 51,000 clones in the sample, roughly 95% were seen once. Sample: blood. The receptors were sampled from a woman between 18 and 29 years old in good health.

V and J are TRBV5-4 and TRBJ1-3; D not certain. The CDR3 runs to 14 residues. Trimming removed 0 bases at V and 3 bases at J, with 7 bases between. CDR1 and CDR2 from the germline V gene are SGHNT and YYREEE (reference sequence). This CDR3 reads CASSLAGRGNTIYF. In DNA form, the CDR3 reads TGTGCCAGCAGCTTGGCAGGACGTGGAAACACCATATATTTT. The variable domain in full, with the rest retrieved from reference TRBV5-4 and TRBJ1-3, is ETGVTQSPTHLIKTRGQQVTLRCSSQSGHNTVSWYQQALGQGPQFIFQYYREEENGRGNFPPRFSGLQFPNYSSELNVNALELDDSALYLCASSLAGRGNTIYFGEGSWLTVV.

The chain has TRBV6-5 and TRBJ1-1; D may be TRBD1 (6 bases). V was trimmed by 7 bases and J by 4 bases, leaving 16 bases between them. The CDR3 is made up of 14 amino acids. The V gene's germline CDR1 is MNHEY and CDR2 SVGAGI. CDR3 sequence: CASIQGWKGTEAFF. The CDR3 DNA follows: TGTGCCAGCATCCAGGGGTGGAAGGGCACTGAAGCTTTCTTT.

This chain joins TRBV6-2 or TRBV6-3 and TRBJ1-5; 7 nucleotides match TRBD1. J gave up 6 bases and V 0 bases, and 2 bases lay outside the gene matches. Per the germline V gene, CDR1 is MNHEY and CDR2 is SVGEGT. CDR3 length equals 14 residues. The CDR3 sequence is CASSYSTGSQPQHF. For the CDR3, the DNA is TGTGCCAGCAGTTACTCGACAGGGTCTCAGCCCCAGCATTTT.

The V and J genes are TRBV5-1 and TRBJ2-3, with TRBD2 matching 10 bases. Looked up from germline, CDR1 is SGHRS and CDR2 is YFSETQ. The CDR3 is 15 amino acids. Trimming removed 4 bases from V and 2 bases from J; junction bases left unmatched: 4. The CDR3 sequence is CASSPSGGVTDTQYF. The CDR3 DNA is TGCGCCAGCAGCCCAAGCGGGGGGGTCACAGATACGCAGTATTTT.

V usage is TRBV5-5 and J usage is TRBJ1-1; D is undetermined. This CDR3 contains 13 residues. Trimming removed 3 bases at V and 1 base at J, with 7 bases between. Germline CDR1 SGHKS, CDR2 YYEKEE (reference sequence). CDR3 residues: CASSSSENTEAFF. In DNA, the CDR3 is TGTGCCAGCAGCTCCTCAGAGAACACTGAAGCTTTCTTT.

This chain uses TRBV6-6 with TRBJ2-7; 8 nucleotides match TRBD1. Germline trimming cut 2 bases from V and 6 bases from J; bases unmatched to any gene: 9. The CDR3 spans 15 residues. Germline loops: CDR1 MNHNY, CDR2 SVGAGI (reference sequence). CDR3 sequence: CASSYRGQGAVEQYF. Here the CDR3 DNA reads TGTGCCAGCAGTTACAGAGGGCAGGGGGCCGTCGAGCAGTACTTC.

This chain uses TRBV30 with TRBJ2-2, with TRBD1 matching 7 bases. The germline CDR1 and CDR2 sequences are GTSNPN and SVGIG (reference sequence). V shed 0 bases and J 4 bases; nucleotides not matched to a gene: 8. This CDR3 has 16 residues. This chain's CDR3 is CAWSVRGQFRTGELFF. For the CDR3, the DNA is TGTGCCTGGAGTGTACGGGGACAGTTCCGCACCGGGGAGCTGTTTTTT. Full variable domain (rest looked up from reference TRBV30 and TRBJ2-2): SQTIHQWPATLVQPVGSPLSLECTVEGTSNPNLYWYRQAAGRGLQLLFYSVGIGQISSEVPQNLSASRPQDRQFILSSKKLLLSDSGFYLCAWSVRGQFRTGELFFGEGSRLTVL.

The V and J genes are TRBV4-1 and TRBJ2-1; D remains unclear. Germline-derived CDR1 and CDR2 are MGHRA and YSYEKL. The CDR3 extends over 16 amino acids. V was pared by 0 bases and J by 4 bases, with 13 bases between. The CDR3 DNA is TGCGCCAGCAGCCAAGAGTTTGGGCAGATATACAATGAGCAGTTCTTC. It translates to CASSQEFGQIYNEQFF.

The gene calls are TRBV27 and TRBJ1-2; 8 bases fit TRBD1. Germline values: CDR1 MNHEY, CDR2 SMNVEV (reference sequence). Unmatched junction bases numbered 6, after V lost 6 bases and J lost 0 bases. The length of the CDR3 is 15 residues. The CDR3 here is CASRLTGGTNYGYTF. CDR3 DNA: TGTGCCAGCAGACTTACAGGGGGGACTAACTATGGCTACACCTTC.

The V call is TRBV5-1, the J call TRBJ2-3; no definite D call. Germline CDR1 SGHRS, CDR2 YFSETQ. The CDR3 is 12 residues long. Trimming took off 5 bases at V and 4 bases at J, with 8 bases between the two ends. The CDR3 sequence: CASRKNPDTQYF. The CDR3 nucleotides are TGCGCCAGCAGAAAAAACCCAGATACGCAGTATTTT. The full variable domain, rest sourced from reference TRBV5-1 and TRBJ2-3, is KAGVTQTPRYLIKTRGQQVTLSCSPISGHRSVSWYQQTPGQGLQFLFEYFSETQRNKGNFPGRFSGRQFSNSRSEMNVSTLELGDSALYLCASRKNPDTQYFGPGTRLTVL.

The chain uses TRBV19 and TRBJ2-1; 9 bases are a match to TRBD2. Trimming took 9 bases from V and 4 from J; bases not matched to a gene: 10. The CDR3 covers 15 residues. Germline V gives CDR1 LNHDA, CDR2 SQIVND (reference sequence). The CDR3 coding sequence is TGTGCCAGCCGACCCGGGACTAGCCATTACAATGAGCAGTTCTTC. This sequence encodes CASRPGTSHYNEQFF.

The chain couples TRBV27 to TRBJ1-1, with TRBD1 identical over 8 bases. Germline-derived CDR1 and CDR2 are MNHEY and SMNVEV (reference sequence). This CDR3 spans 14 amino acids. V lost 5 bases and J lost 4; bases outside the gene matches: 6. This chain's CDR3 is CASSPDRVVTEAFF. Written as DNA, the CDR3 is TGTGCCAGCAGTCCGGACAGGGTCGTCACTGAAGCTTTCTTT.

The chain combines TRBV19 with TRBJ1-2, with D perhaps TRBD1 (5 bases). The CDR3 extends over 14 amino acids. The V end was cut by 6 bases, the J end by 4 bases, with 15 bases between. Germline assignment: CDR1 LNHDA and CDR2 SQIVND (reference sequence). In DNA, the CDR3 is TGTGCCAGTAGAAGAGCAACAGGTCCCTATGGCTACACCTTC. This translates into CASRRATGPYGYTF.

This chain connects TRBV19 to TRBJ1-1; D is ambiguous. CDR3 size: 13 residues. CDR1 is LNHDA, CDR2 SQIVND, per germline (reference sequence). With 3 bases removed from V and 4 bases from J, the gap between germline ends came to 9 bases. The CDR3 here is CASSMVAGTEAFF. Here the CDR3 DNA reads TGTGCCAGTAGTATGGTGGCGGGCACTGAAGCTTTCTTT.

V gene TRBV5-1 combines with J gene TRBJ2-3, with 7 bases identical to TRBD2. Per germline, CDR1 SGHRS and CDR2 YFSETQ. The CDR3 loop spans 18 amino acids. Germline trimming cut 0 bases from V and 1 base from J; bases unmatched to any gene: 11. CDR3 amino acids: CASSLALGFAGGTDTQYF. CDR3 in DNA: TGCGCCAGCAGCTTGGCGCTCGGGTTTGCGGGGGGCACAGATACGCAGTATTTT.

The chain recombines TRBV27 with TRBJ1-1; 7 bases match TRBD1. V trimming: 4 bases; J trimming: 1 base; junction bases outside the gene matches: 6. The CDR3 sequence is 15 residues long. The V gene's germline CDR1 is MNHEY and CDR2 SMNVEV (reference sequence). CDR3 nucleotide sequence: TGTGCCAGCAGTTATGAACGGACAGGGAACACTGAAGCTTTCTTT. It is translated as CASSYERTGNTEAFF.

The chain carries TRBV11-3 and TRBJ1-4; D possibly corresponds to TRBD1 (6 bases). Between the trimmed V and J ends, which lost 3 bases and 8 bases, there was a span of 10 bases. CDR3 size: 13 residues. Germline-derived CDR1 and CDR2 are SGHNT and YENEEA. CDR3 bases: TGTGCCAGCAGCTTTACAGGGTGGGAAAAACTGTTTTTT. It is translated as CASSFTGWEKLFF.

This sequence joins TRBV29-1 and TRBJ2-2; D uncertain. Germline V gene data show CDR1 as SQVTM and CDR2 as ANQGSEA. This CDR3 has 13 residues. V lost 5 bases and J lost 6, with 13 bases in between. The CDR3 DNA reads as TGCAGCGTTTCAAGGGTTAACGCCGGGGAGCTGTTTTTT. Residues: CSVSRVNAGELFF.

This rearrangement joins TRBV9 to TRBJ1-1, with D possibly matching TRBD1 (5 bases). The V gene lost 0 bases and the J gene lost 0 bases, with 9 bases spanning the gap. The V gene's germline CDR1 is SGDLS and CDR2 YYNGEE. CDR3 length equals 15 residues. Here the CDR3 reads CASSVVPGVNTEAFF. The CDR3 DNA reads TGTGCCAGCAGCGTAGTACCGGGGGTGAACACTGAAGCTTTCTTT.

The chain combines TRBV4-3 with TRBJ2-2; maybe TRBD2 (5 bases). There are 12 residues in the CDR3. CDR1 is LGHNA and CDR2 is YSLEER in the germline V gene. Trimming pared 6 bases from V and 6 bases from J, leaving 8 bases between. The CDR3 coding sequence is TGCGCCAGCAGTAGGGAGTCCGGGGAGCTGTTTTTT. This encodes CASSRESGELFF.

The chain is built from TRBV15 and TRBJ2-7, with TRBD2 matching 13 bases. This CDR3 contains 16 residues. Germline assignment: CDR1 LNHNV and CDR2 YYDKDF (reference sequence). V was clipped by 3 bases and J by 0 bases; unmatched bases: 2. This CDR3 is CATSRGLAGSSYEQYF. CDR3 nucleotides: TGTGCCACCAGCAGGGGACTAGCGGGGAGCTCCTACGAGCAGTACTTC.

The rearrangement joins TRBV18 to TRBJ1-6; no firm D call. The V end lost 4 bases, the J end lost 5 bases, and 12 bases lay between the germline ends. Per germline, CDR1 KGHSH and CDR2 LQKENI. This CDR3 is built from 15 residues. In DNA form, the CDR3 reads TGTGCCAGCTCACTCCCGGCGGGTCATAATTCACCCCTCCACTTT. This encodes CASSLPAGHNSPLHF.

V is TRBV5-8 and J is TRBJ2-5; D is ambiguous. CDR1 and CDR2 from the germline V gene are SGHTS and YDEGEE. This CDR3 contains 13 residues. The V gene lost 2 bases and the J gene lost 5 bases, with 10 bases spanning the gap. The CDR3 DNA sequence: TGTGCCAGCAGCTTCGTTAATCCGGAGACCCAGTACTTC. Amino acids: CASSFVNPETQYF. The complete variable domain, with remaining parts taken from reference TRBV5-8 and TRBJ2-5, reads EAGVTQSPTHLIKTRGQQATLRCSPISGHTSVYWYQQALGLGLQFLLWYDEGEERNRGNFPPRFSGRQFPNYSSELNVNALELEDSALYLCASSFVNPETQYFGPGTRLLVL.

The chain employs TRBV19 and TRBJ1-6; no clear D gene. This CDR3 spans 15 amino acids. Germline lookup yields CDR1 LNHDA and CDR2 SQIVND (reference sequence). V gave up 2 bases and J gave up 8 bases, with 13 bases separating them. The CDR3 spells CASSIIKGFDSPLHF. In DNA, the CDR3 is TGTGCCAGTAGTATAATTAAGGGATTCGATTCACCCCTCCACTTT. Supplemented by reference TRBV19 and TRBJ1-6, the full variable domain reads DGGITQSPKYLFRKEGQNVTLSCEQNLNHDAMYWYRQDPGQGLRLIYYSQIVNDFQKGDIAEGYSVSREKKESFPLTVTSAQKNPTAFYLCASSIIKGFDSPLHFGNGTRLTVT.

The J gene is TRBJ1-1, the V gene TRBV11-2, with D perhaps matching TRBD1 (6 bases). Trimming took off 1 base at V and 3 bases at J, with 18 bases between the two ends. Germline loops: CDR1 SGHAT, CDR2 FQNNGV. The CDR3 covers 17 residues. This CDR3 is CASSLVGPGRGDTEAFF. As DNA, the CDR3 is TGTGCCAGCAGCTTAGTAGGTCCAGGGAGGGGGGACACTGAAGCTTTCTTT.

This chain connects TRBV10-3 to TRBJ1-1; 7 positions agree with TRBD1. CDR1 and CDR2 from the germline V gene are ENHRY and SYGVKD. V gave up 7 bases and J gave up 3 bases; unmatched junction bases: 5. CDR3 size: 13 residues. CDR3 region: CAIKGARYTEAFF. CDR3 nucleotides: TGTGCCATCAAGGGGGCGCGGTACACTGAAGCTTTCTTT.

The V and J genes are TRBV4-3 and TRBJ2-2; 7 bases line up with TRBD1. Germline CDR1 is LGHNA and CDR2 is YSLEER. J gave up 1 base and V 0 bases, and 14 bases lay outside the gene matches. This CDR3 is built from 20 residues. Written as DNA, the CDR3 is TGCGCCAGCAGCCAAGATTTGGGCACAGGGGCCATAGAGAACACCGGGGAGCTGTTTTTT. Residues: CASSQDLGTGAIENTGELFF.

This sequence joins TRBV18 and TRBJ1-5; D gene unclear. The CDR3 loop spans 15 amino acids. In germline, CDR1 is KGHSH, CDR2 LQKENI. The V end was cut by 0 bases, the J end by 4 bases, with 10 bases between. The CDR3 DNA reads TGTGCCAGCTCACCACCGCCAGGCCTAAATCAGCCCCAGCATTTT. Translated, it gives CASSPPPGLNQPQHF.

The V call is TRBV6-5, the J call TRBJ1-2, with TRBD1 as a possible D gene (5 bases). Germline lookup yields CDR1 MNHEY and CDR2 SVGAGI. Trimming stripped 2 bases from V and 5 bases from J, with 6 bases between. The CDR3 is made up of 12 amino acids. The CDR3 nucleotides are TGTGCCAGCAGTTACGGGGGGTATGGCTACACCTTC. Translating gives CASSYGGYGYTF.